This T cell receptor beta chain was recovered during a study of T-cell memory formation after mild COVID-19. This CDR3 comprises 15 residues. Per the germline V gene, CDR1 is SGHKS and CDR2 is YYEKEE (reference sequence). Trimming shortened V by 2 bases and J by 4 bases, and 15 bases separated the two germline ends. Constant-segment primers served in 5'RACE that generated TCR alpha and TCR beta cDNA libraries bearing sample barcodes and UMIs. TCRdb called the 5' RACE reads again in MiXCR, with one record for every CDR3 protein. In the table there are some 31,000 distinct CDR3 sequences, around 10% of which are singletons. This clonotype showed up many times. Its specificity is not known. Notes on the study in general: Clones that shrank (day 15 to 85) were balanced CD4/CD8, whereas later expanders leaned CD4+. Certain responding clones were present in pre-infection memory, suggesting participation of cross-reactive memory. Of the contracting clones, CD4+ ones lay mainly in CM and EM, and CD8+ ones in EMRA.

Sequencing input: PBMCs or a T cell subset sorted from them (not recorded which). The V gene is TRBV5-5, the J gene TRBJ1-2; weak D call: TRBD1 (6 bases). The TCR originated in an adult woman who had mild COVID-19 (a few samples of this study predate the infection). Cell type and time point are not known. CDR3 residues: CASSLSGPGAYGYTF. The CDR3 coding sequence is TGTGCCAGCAGCTTAAGTGGGCCAGGGGCCTATGGCTACACCTTC.